A selection of T cell receptor beta chains follows, all from one sample in a study of identical twins' blood T cells. TCRdb passed the 5' RACE reads through MiXCR, listing each CDR3 protein once. This sample yields around 380,000 distinct CDR3 sequences, of which about 28% are seen a single time; about 6% belongs to the top ten. Source material: PBMCs. The receptors come from a woman between 18 and 50 years old in good health. The CDR3 runs from the conserved cysteine through the conserved F or W. The D gene is left open where the match is weak. The size of a clone is reported for some rows only, either as once, few or many, or as a class for expanded clones.

CDR3aa: CASSLRGKDTEAFF
CDR3nt: TGTGCCAGCAGTTTAAGGGGTAAGGACACTGAAGCTTTCTTT
len: 14
v_gene: TRBV27
d_gene: NA
j_gene: TRBJ1-1
abundance: NA

CDR3aa: CASNNLQGANTGELFF
CDR3nt: TGTGCCAGCAATAATCTTCAAGGAGCGAACACCGGGGAGCTGTTTTTT
len: 16
v_gene: TRBV2
d_gene: NA
j_gene: TRBJ2-2
abundance: few

CDR3aa: CASSLEPREGYGYTF
CDR3nt: TGTGCCAGCAGTTTAGAACCCCGGGAGGGCTATGGCTACACCTTC
len: 15
v_gene: TRBV27
d_gene: NA
j_gene: TRBJ1-2
abundance: NA

CDR3aa: CASSIVDRGYTF
CDR3nt: TGTGCCAGTAGTATCGTCGACCGAGGCTACACCTTC
len: 12
v_gene: TRBV19
d_gene: NA
j_gene: TRBJ1-2
abundance: NA

CDR3aa: CASSLSGANVLTF
CDR3nt: TGCGCCAGCAGCTTATCCGGGGCCAACGTCCTGACTTTC
len: 13
v_gene: TRBV5-1
d_gene: NA
j_gene: TRBJ2-6
abundance: many

CDR3aa: CASSSRLDRDTEAFF
CDR3nt: TGCGCCAGCAGCTCACGACTTGATAGGGACACTGAAGCTTTCTTT
len: 15
v_gene: TRBV5-1
d_gene: NA
j_gene: TRBJ1-1
abundance: few

CDR3aa: CATSDSQVDYNEQFF
CDR3nt: TGTGCCACCAGTGACTCACAGGTTGACTACAATGAGCAGTTCTTC
len: 15
v_gene: TRBV24-1
d_gene: NA
j_gene: TRBJ2-1
abundance: many

CDR3aa: CASSYVEGQGGELFF
CDR3nt: TGTGCCAGCAGCTACGTAGAGGGGCAAGGCGGGGAGCTGTTTTTT
len: 15
v_gene: TRBV5-6
d_gene: NA
j_gene: TRBJ2-2
abundance: NA

CDR3aa: CASIYGEEAFF
CDR3nt: TGTGCCAGCATTTACGGGGAGGAAGCTTTCTTT
len: 11
v_gene: TRBV6-5
d_gene: NA
j_gene: TRBJ1-1
abundance: NA

CDR3aa: CASSYRAGELFF
CDR3nt: TGTGCCAGCAGTTACAGGGCCGGGGAGCTGTTTTTT
len: 12
v_gene: TRBV6-5
d_gene: NA
j_gene: TRBJ2-2
abundance: many

CDR3aa: CASSQDPGPTQAFF
CDR3nt: TGTGCCAGCAGCCAAGACCCGGGCCCAACCCAAGCTTTCTTT
len: 14
v_gene: TRBV4-2
d_gene: NA
j_gene: TRBJ1-1
abundance: NA

CDR3aa: CASSEDDSPYF
CDR3nt: TGTGCCAGCAGTGAAGACGACTCCCCATACTTC
len: 11
v_gene: TRBV2
d_gene: NA
j_gene: TRBJ2-5
abundance: many

CDR3aa: CSAFRGSEAFF
CDR3nt: TGCAGTGCTTTCAGGGGCTCTGAAGCTTTCTTT
len: 11
v_gene: TRBV20-1
d_gene: NA
j_gene: TRBJ1-1
abundance: NA

CDR3aa: CASSQRGSSGNTIYF
CDR3nt: TGTGCCAGCAGCCAGCGTGGGAGCTCTGGAAACACCATATATTTT
len: 15
v_gene: TRBV3-1
d_gene: NA
j_gene: TRBJ1-3
abundance: few

CDR3aa: CASKGGLGIQYF
CDR3nt: TGTGCCAGCAAGGGCGGCCTGGGGATTCAGTACTTC
len: 12
v_gene: TRBV25-1
d_gene: NA
j_gene: TRBJ2-4
abundance: few

CDR3aa: CASSPGPNQPQHF
CDR3nt: TGTGCCAGCAGCCCTGGACCCAATCAGCCCCAGCATTTT
len: 13
v_gene: TRBV11-1
d_gene: NA
j_gene: TRBJ1-5
abundance: many

CDR3aa: CASSLRTTHYEQYF
CDR3nt: TGTGCCAGCAGCCTAAGGACTACCCACTACGAGCAGTACTTC
len: 14
v_gene: TRBV7-2
d_gene: NA
j_gene: TRBJ2-7
abundance: NA

CDR3aa: CASGLLYNSPLHF
CDR3nt: TGTGCCAGCGGACTGCTTTATAATTCACCCCTCCACTTT
len: 13
v_gene: TRBV6-2/TRBV6-3
d_gene: NA
j_gene: TRBJ1-6
abundance: NA

CDR3aa: CASSVLSLDRGAANYGYTF
CDR3nt: TGTGCCAGCAGCGTATTATCCTTGGACAGGGGGGCGGCTAACTATGGCTACACCTTC
len: 19
v_gene: TRBV9
d_gene: TRBD1
j_gene: TRBJ1-2
abundance: once

CDR3aa: CASSLDTRSSYEQYF
CDR3nt: TGCGCCAGCAGCTTGGATACACGGTCCTCCTACGAGCAGTACTTC
len: 15
v_gene: TRBV5-1
d_gene: NA
j_gene: TRBJ2-7
abundance: NA

CDR3aa: CAISLTGEQAFF
CDR3nt: TGTGCCATCAGTTTGACAGGGGAGCAAGCTTTCTTT
len: 12
v_gene: TRBV10-3
d_gene: TRBD1
j_gene: TRBJ1-1
abundance: many

CDR3aa: CARSLPHDSGVEETQYF
CDR3nt: TGTGCCAGAAGCTTGCCTCATGACAGCGGGGTTGAAGAGACCCAGTACTTC
len: 17
v_gene: TRBV5-3
d_gene: TRBD2
j_gene: TRBJ2-5
abundance: few

CDR3aa: CASSILGGVTDTQYF
CDR3nt: TGTGCCAGTAGTATCCTGGGGGGCGTCACAGATACGCAGTATTTT
len: 15
v_gene: TRBV19
d_gene: NA
j_gene: TRBJ2-3
abundance: few

CDR3aa: CSAMAGTPRYF
CDR3nt: TGCAGTGCTATGGCCGGGACTCCTAGGTATTTT
len: 11
v_gene: TRBV20-1
d_gene: NA
j_gene: TRBJ2-3
abundance: NA

CDR3aa: CASSYSDLFWTGELFF
CDR3nt: TGTGCCAGCAGTTACTCGGACCTATTTTGGACCGGGGAGCTGTTTTTT
len: 16
v_gene: TRBV6-2/TRBV6-3
d_gene: NA
j_gene: TRBJ2-2
abundance: few

CDR3aa: CASSQEAVGTDTQYF
CDR3nt: TGCGCCAGCAGCCAAGAGGCGGTGGGGACAGATACGCAGTATTTT
len: 15
v_gene: TRBV4-3
d_gene: NA
j_gene: TRBJ2-3
abundance: NA

CDR3aa: CASSMLRNEQFF
CDR3nt: TGTGCCAGCAGTATGTTACGGAATGAGCAGTTCTTC
len: 12
v_gene: TRBV6-6
d_gene: NA
j_gene: TRBJ2-1
abundance: NA

CDR3aa: CASILAGERSSSYNEQFF
CDR3nt: TGTGCCAGCATCCTAGCGGGAGAACGATCGAGCTCCTACAATGAGCAGTTCTTC
len: 18
v_gene: TRBV2
d_gene: TRBD2
j_gene: TRBJ2-1
abundance: NA

CDR3aa: CASSLSPRANTGELFF
CDR3nt: TGCGCCAGCAGCTTAAGTCCCAGGGCGAACACCGGGGAGCTGTTTTTT
len: 16
v_gene: TRBV5-1
d_gene: NA
j_gene: TRBJ2-2
abundance: NA

CDR3aa: CAISEASGTGRDGYTF
CDR3nt: TGTGCCATCAGTGAGGCTTCCGGGACAGGGCGCGATGGCTACACCTTC
len: 16
v_gene: TRBV10-3
d_gene: TRBD1
j_gene: TRBJ1-2
abundance: NA

CDR3aa: CASSQGKDTQYF
CDR3nt: TGTGCCAGCAGCCAGGGGAAAGATACGCAGTATTTT
len: 12
v_gene: TRBV3-1
d_gene: NA
j_gene: TRBJ2-3
abundance: NA

CDR3aa: CASSLGGGGFDQPQHF
CDR3nt: TGCGCCAGCAGCTTGGGAGGGGGGGGATTCGATCAGCCCCAGCATTTT
len: 16
v_gene: TRBV5-1
d_gene: NA
j_gene: TRBJ1-5
abundance: NA

CDR3aa: CAISEPGQATYEQYF
CDR3nt: TGTGCCATCAGTGAGCCTGGACAGGCCACCTACGAGCAGTACTTC
len: 15
v_gene: TRBV10-3
d_gene: TRBD1
j_gene: TRBJ2-7
abundance: NA

CDR3aa: CASSTEDRTYEQYF
CDR3nt: TGTGCCAGCAGCACTGAGGACAGAACCTACGAGCAGTACTTC
len: 14
v_gene: TRBV6-1
d_gene: NA
j_gene: TRBJ2-7
abundance: NA

CDR3aa: CASGPGTLNTEAFF
CDR3nt: TGCGCCAGCGGTCCAGGGACATTGAACACTGAAGCTTTCTTT
len: 14
v_gene: TRBV5-1
d_gene: NA
j_gene: TRBJ1-1
abundance: few

CDR3aa: CASSRRSESEAFF
CDR3nt: TGTGCCAGCAGCCGGAGGAGTGAGTCTGAAGCTTTCTTT
len: 13
v_gene: TRBV3-1
d_gene: NA
j_gene: TRBJ1-1
abundance: many

CDR3aa: CASERPELISEQYF
CDR3nt: TGTGCCAGCGAAAGGCCTGAGTTGATCTCCGAGCAGTACTTC
len: 14
v_gene: TRBV6-2/TRBV6-3
d_gene: NA
j_gene: TRBJ2-7
abundance: NA

CDR3aa: CASSLSTLGTPGELFF
CDR3nt: TGTGCCAGCAGTTTATCGACTTTAGGGACTCCCGGGGAGCTGTTTTTT
len: 16
v_gene: TRBV27
d_gene: NA
j_gene: TRBJ2-2
abundance: NA

CDR3aa: CASSFNLGEAFF
CDR3nt: TGTGCCAGCAGTTTTAATTTGGGTGAAGCTTTCTTT
len: 12
v_gene: TRBV12-3/TRBV12-4
d_gene: NA
j_gene: TRBJ1-1
abundance: NA